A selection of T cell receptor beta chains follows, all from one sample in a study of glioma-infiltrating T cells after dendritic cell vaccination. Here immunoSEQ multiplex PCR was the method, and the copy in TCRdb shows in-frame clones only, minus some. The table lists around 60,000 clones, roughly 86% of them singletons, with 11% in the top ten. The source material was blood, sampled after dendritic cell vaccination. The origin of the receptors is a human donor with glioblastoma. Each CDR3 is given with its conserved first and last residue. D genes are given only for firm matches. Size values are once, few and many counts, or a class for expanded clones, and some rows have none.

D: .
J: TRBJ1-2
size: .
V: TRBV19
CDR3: CASNRGASRNYGYTF
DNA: TGTGCCAGTAATCGGGGGGCCAGCCGGAACTATGGCTACACCTTC

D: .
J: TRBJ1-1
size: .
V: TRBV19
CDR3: CASSIRRGNTEAFF
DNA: TGTGCCAGTAGTATACGCAGGGGAAACACTGAAGCTTTCTTT

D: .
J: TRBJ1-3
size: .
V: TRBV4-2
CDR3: CASSETTGGPGNTIYF
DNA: TGTGCCAGCAGCGAAACGACAGGCGGTCCCGGAAACACCATATATTTT

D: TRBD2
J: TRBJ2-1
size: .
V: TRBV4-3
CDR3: CASSQEISGSSNEQFF
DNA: TGCGCCAGCAGCCAAGAGATTAGCGGGAGCTCCAATGAGCAGTTCTTC

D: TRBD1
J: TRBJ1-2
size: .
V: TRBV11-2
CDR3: CASSLGRGYGYTF
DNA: TGTGCCAGCAGCTTAGGCAGGGGGTACGGCTACACCTTC

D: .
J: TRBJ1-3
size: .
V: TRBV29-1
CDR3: CSVDAAATGNTIYF
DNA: TGCAGCGTTGACGCGGCAGCTACCGGAAACACCATATATTTT

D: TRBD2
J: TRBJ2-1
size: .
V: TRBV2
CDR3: CASRATSGAYNEQFF
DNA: TGTGCCAGCAGGGCGACTAGCGGGGCTTACAATGAGCAGTTCTTC

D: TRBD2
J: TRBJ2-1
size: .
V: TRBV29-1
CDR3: CSVVSGGTLLSNEQFF
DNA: TGCAGCGTTGTAAGCGGGGGGACCTTATTATCAAATGAGCAGTTCTTC

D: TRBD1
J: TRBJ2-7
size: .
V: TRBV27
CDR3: CASSLTGGTPNSYEQYF
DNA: TGTGCCAGCAGCCTTACAGGGGGGACACCCAACTCCTACGAGCAGTACTTC

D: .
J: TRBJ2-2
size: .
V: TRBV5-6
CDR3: CASSLSGFGELFF
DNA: TGTGCCAGCAGCTTATCAGGGTTCGGGGAGCTGTTTTTT

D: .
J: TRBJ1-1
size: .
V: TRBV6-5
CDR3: CASSYLTVTTSTEAFF
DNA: TGTGCCAGCAGTTACTTGACGGTAACTACTTCCACTGAAGCTTTCTTT

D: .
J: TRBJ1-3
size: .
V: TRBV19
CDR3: CASSIGGGARNTIYF
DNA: TGTGCCAGTAGTATAGGTGGAGGGGCTAGAAACACCATATATTTT

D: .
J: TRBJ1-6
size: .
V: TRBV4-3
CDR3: CASSQDMGTAPGNSPLHF
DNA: TGCGCCAGCAGCCAAGATATGGGCACCGCCCCGGGGAATTCACCCCTCCACTTT

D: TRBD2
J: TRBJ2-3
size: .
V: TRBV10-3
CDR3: CAIRGGLAGAVTDTQYF
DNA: TGTGCCATCAGGGGGGGACTAGCGGGGGCCGTGACAGATACGCAGTATTTT

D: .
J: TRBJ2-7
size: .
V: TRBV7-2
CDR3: CASSPRQVGTGEQYF
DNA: TGTGCCAGCAGCCCGAGACAGGTAGGAACTGGCGAGCAGTACTTC

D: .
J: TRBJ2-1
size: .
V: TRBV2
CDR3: CASGTFSYNEQFF
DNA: TGTGCCAGCGGGACATTCTCCTACAATGAGCAGTTCTTC

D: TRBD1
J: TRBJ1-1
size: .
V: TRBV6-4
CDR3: CASRVQGASGAEAFF
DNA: TGTGCCAGCAGAGTACAGGGGGCCAGCGGTGCTGAAGCTTTCTTT

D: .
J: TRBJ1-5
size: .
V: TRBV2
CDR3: CASIRDNRGQPQHF
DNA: TGTGCCAGCATCAGGGACAATCGGGGTCAGCCCCAGCATTTT

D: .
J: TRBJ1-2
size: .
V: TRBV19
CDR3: CASSTGDWGGYTF
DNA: TGTGCCAGTAGTACAGGGGATTGGGGAGGCTACACCTTC

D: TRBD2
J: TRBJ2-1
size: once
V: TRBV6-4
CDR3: CASSWEGGSSYNEQFF
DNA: TGTGCCAGTTCTTGGGAGGGCGGGAGCTCCTACAATGAGCAGTTCTTC

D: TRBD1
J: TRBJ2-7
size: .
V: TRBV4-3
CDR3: CASSPRTGYEQYF
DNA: TGCGCCAGCAGCCCCCGGACAGGCTACGAGCAGTACTTC

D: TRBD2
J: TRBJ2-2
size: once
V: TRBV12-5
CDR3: CASGLANSGRIGTGELFF
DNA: TGTGCTAGTGGTTTGGCAAATAGCGGGAGAATAGGAACCGGGGAGCTGTTTTTT

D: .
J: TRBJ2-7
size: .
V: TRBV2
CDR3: CATQGPREQYF
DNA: TGTGCCACGCAGGGTCCAAGGGAGCAGTACTTC

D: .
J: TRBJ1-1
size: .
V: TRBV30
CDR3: CAWSLAMNTEAFF
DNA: TGTGCCTGGAGCTTAGCCATGAACACTGAAGCTTTCTTT

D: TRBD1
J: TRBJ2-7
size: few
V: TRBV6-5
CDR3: CASSYLSGTGGDEQYF
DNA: TGTGCCAGCAGTTACCTTTCCGGGACAGGTGGGGACGAGCAGTACTTC

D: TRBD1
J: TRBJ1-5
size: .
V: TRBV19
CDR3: CASSRDRGHQPQHF
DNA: TGTGCCAGTAGTAGGGACAGGGGCCATCAGCCCCAGCATTTT

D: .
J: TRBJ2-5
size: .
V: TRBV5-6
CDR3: CASRGQIQETQYF
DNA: TGTGCCAGTCGTGGACAGATACAAGAGACCCAGTACTTC

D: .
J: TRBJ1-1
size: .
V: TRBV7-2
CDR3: CASSLRLTEAFF
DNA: TGTGCCAGCAGCTTACGGTTGACTGAAGCTTTCTTT

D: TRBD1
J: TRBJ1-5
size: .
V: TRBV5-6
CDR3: CASSLDPGQGKGNQPQHF
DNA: TGTGCCAGCAGCTTAGACCCCGGACAGGGGAAGGGCAATCAGCCCCAGCATTTT

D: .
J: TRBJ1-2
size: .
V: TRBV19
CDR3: CASKGGMTANYGYTF
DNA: TGTGCCAGTAAGGGAGGGATGACGGCTAACTATGGCTACACCTTC

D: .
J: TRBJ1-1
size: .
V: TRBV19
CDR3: CASRRWNTEAFF
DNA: TGTGCCAGTAGGCGGTGGAACACTGAAGCTTTCTTT

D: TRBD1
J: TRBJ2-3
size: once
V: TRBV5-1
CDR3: CASSPGPVQGEDTQYF
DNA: TGCGCCAGCAGCCCGGGACCTGTACAGGGGGAGGATACGCAGTATTTT

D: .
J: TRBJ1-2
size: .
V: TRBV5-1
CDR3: CASSLAESGGYTF
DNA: TGCGCCAGCAGCTTGGCTGAATCGGGTGGCTACACCTTC

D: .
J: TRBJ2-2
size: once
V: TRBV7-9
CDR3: CASSSSGGKAGELFF
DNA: TGTGCCAGCAGCTCCTCGGGGGGCAAAGCCGGGGAGCTGTTTTTT

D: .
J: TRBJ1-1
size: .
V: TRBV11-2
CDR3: CASSLDGAPFF
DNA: TGTGCCAGCAGCTTAGATGGGGCGCCTTTCTTT

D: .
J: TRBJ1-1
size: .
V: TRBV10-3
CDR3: CAIRGTGMNTEAFF
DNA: TGTGCCATCAGGGGAACAGGGATGAACACTGAAGCTTTCTTT

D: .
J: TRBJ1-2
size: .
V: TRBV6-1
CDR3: CASSEQTANYGYTF
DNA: TGTGCCAGCAGTGAGCAGACAGCTAACTATGGCTACACCTTC

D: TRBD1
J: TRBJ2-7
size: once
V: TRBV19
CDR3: CASSIQTGREQYF
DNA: TGTGCCAGTAGTATACAGACAGGGCGCGAGCAGTACTTC

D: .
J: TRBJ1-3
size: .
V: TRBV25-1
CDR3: CASSVDRRNTIYF
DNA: TGTGCCAGCAGTGTTGACAGGCGAAACACCATATATTTT

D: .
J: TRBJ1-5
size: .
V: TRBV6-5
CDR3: CATGLRSQPQHF
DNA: TGTGCCACCGGACTGCGGAGTCAGCCCCAGCATTTT

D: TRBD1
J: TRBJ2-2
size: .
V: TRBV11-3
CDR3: CASAGGRTGELFF
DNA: TGTGCCAGTGCAGGGGGCCGTACCGGGGAGCTGTTTTTT

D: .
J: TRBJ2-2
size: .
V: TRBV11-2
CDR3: CASSSNREGELFF
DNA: TGTGCCAGCAGCTCAAACAGGGAAGGGGAGCTGTTTTTT

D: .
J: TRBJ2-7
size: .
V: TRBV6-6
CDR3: CASDGGNSYEQYF
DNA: TGTGCTTCGGATGGGGGGAATTCCTACGAGCAGTACTTC

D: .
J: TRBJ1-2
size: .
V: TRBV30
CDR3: CAGDNLVRRGYTF
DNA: TGTGCCGGGGACAATCTGGTCCGGAGAGGCTACACCTTC

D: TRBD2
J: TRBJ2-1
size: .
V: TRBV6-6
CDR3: CASSLGGGRAYEQFF
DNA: TGTGCCAGCAGCCTGGGGGGCGGGAGGGCCTATGAGCAGTTCTTC

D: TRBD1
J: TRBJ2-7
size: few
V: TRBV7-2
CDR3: CASSLGPAGGVYEQYF
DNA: TGTGCCAGCAGCTTAGGCCCGGCAGGGGGCGTCTACGAGCAGTACTTC

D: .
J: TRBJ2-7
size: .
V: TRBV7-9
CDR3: CASSESTPYEQYF
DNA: TGTGCCAGCAGCGAGAGTACCCCCTACGAGCAGTACTTC

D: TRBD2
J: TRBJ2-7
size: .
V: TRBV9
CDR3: CASSEGTSGRTSSYEQYF
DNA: TGTGCCAGCAGCGAGGGGACTAGCGGGAGGACAAGCTCCTACGAGCAGTACTTC

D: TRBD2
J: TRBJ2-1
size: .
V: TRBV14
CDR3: CASSQAVAGAWEQFF
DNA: TGTGCCAGCAGCCAAGCCGTAGCGGGAGCATGGGAGCAGTTCTTC

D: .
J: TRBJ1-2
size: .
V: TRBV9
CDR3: CASSVVNYGYTF
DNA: TGTGCCAGCAGCGTAGTTAATTATGGCTACACCTTC

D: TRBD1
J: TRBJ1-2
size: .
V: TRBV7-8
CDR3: CASSGKTGGVYYGYTF
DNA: TGTGCCAGCAGCGGAAAGACAGGGGGTGTTTACTATGGCTACACCTTC

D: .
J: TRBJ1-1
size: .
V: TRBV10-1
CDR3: CASSTGMNTEAFF
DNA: TGCGCCAGCAGTACAGGGATGAACACTGAAGCTTTCTTT

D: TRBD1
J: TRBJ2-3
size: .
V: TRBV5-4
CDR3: CASLESGTGGKDTQYF
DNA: TGTGCCAGCCTAGAGTCAGGGACAGGGGGAAAAGATACGCAGTATTTT

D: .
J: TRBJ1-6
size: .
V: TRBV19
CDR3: CASSPPRGYNSPLHF
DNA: TGTGCCAGTAGCCCCCCCAGGGGCTATAATTCACCCCTCCACTTT

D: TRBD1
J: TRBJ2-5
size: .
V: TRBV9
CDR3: CASSAGPGTVQETQYF
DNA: TGTGCCAGCAGTGCTGGTCCAGGGACAGTCCAAGAGACCCAGTACTTC

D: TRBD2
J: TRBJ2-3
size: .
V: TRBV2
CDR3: CASSEGSGTNADTQYF
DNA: TGTGCCAGCAGTGAAGGGAGCGGGACCAACGCAGATACGCAGTATTTT

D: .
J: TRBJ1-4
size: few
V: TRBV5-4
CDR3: CASSLDSNEKLFF
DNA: TGTGCCAGCAGCCTAGACTCTAATGAAAAACTGTTTTTT

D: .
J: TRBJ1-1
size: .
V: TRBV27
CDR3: CASKRQGRNTEAFF
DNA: TGTGCCAGCAAAAGGCAGGGCCGGAACACTGAAGCTTTCTTT

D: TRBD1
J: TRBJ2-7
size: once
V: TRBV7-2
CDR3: CASSPDRASYEQYF
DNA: TGTGCCAGCAGCCCGGACAGGGCGTCCTACGAGCAGTACTTC